The present entry profiles one TCR beta chain with its context. Per germline, CDR1 MNHNS and CDR2 SASEGT. V lost 6 bases to trimming and J lost 3 bases, with 11 bases between them. The CDR3 contains 13 residues. This entry belongs to a study of cytotoxic CD8 clonotypes in ibrutinib-treated CLL. Assay: immunoSEQ multiplex PCR; the TCRdb copy retains only in-frame clones and omits some. The data hold about 50,000 clones, with more than 45% observed a single time. The receptor's source is a human donor with chronic lymphocytic leukemia. The specimen was PBMCs, collected after 12 months of ibrutinib treatment. The V call is TRBV6-1, the J call TRBJ1-1; tentatively, D is TRBD1 (5 bases). CDR3 residues: CASRRQFDTEAFF. The CDR3 nucleotides are TGTGCCAGCAGAAGACAGTTTGACACTGAAGCTTTCTTT.